This passage covers 2 T cell receptor beta chains from one sample sequenced in a study of T cell clonotyping in hematopoietic cell transplantation (dated by TCRdb to the early 2020s). Preparation of the library involved the immunoSEQ multiplex PCR assay. Imported from immuneACCESS, the table was reduced by TCRdb to in-frame sequences with V and J called. These copies leave out some clones; in studies compared against another copy, an unresolved V gene accounts for under half, and the cause of the remainder is not known. The sample table contains about 12,000 clones; only one count was recorded for less than 75% of them. The ten largest clones take up roughly 14% of the sample. The time point tag for this specimen amounts to: 180 days after allo-HCT. Sequences were derived from peripheral blood mononuclear cells, sampled 180 days after allogeneic stem cell transplant. Every receptor here comes from a male patient aged 55 to 69 who had an allogeneic stem cell transplant from an unrelated donor, so the T cells may come from the graft donor. Some clones in this sample may be carry-over from other donors' samples.

The table lists this clone with a count of one. The chain joins TRBV6-5 to TRBJ2-1; D unclear. The CDR3 covers 11 residues. The germline gives CDR1 MNHEY, CDR2 SVGAGI. V dropped 10 bases and J dropped 10 bases, with 14 bases sitting between them. CDR3 bases: TGTGCCACCCGTGCGTCCGGGGAGCAGTTCTTC. It encodes CATRASGEQFF.

This clone has more than one count but fewer than ten. The V call is TRBV25-1, the J call TRBJ1-4, with 7 bases lining up with TRBD1. The CDR3 is made up of 14 amino acids. Per the germline V gene, CDR1 is MGHDK and CDR2 is SYGVNS. V was pared by 8 bases and J by 7 bases, with 10 bases of the junction left unmatched. The CDR3 DNA follows: TGTGCCAGCGCGATAGGGGGCGCAGGTGAAAAACTGTTTTTT. Encoded protein: CASAIGGAGEKLFF.